This entry concerns a single T cell receptor (beta chain). This CDR3 is built from 11 residues. V was clipped by 7 bases and J by 5 bases, with 7 bases between them. Looked up from germline, CDR1 is SNHLY and CDR2 is FYNNEI. This entry is derived from a study of blood T cell repertoires in COVID-19. On the study more broadly: The study drew acute and convalescent COVID-19 samples from the United States, Italy and Spain.

In the original processing: Reference gene primer amplification yielded estimated nucleated cell counts. Here immunoSEQ multiplex PCR was the method, and the copy in TCRdb shows in-frame clones only, minus some. V and J calls plus clone size are reproduced from that table; the DNA served to infer D and trimming. The sample lists some 240,000 clones, around 80% seen once, with 7.2% in the top ten. V and J are TRBV2 and TRBJ2-3; no firm D call. This TCR came from a woman in her 70s with acute or convalescent COVID-19. The sequencing input was peripheral blood. CDR3 residues: CASKYIDTQYF. CDR3 DNA sequence: TGTGCCAGCAAATACATAGATACGCAGTATTTT.